This T cell receptor beta chain was obtained from a study of T-cell memory formation after mild COVID-19. Study-wide background: TCR clustering was largely donor specific.

V shed 1 base, J shed 8 bases, and the junction held 8 bases outside the gene matches. CDR3 length: 16 amino acids. CDR1 is SEHNR and CDR2 is FQNEAQ in the germline V gene (reference sequence). Study-wide points: Day 15 to 85 contractors were CD4/CD8 balanced; later expanders leaned CD4+. Researchers report contracting CD4+ clones mostly in CM and EM, with CD8+ clones in EMRA. Pre-infection memory contained some responding clones, which suggested that cross-reactive memory had joined.

From the 5' RACE reads, TCRdb called clonotypes with MiXCR, one entry per CDR3 protein. The sample records over 500,000 distinct CDR3 sequences, 17% being singletons. Turning to this clonotype: Its target is not known.

The genes are TRBV7-9 and TRBJ2-1, with 10 positions matching TRBD2. The specimen sequenced was PBMCs or a T cell subset sorted from them (not recorded which). This TCR was sampled from an adult woman who had mild COVID-19 (a few samples of this study predate the infection). Cell type and time point are not known. CDR3 sequence reads: CASSLVLAGPTDEQFF. As DNA, the CDR3 is TGTGCCAGCAGCTTAGTACTAGCGGGACCCACGGATGAGCAGTTCTTC.